Listed here are 9 T cell receptor beta chains from one sample, sequenced in a study of T cells after yellow fever vaccination. A single record per CDR3 protein comes from TCRdb applying MiXCR to the 5' RACE reads. Of some 300,000 distinct CDR3 sequences in the sample, roughly 10% were seen once. This material consisted of CD4+ T cells sorted from PBMCs, taken 45 days after the yellow fever booster vaccination. All receptors derive from a man aged 18 to 29 who received the YFV17D yellow fever vaccine.

In this sample, this clonotype turned up a few times. The chain employs TRBV20-1 and TRBJ1-5; possibly TRBD1 for D (6 bases). The CDR3 runs 13 residues. Trimming stripped 2 bases from V and 7 bases from J, with 12 bases between. CDR1 and CDR2 (germline): DFQATT, SNEGSKA (reference sequence). The CDR3 DNA sequence: TGCAGTGCTAGACGCGGGGGCGAGCAGCCCCAGCATTTT. Its protein is CSARRGGEQPQHF.

The table lists this clonotype with a few counts. The V call is TRBV7-2, the J call TRBJ2-3; D unclear. The CDR3 consists of 15 residues. CDR1 SGHTA and CDR2 FQGNSA come from the germline V gene. The V end was cut by 4 bases, the J end by 2 bases, with 13 bases between. DNA of the CDR3: TGTGCCAGCAGCTCATGGCGGATTAACACAGATACGCAGTATTTT. Its protein is CASSSWRINTDTQYF.

This rearrangement joins TRBV29-1 to TRBJ1-5; D is uncertain. V gave up 5 bases and J gave up 3 bases, with 11 bases separating them. Germline V gene lookup returns CDR1 SQVTM and CDR2 ANQGSEA. The CDR3 sequence is 13 residues long. CDR3 residues: CSVLEAANQPQHF. CDR3 in DNA: TGCAGCGTTCTGGAGGCGGCCAATCAGCCCCAGCATTTT. The full variable domain, with the rest looked up from reference TRBV29-1 and TRBJ1-5, is SAVISQKPSRDICQRGTSLTIQCQVDSQVTMMFWYRQQPGQSLTLIATANQGSEATYESGFVIDKFPISRPNLTFSTLTVSNMSPEDSSIYLCSVLEAANQPQHFGDGTRLSIL.

The rearrangement links TRBV6-2 or TRBV6-3 to TRBJ2-3; TRBD1 matches 9 bases. V was pared by 6 bases and J by 7 bases, with 11 bases of the junction left unmatched. This CDR3 has 15 residues. The germline V gene encodes CDR1 MNHEY and CDR2 SVGEGT. The CDR3 protein is CASSPGTGSRNTQYF. The CDR3 DNA reads as TGTGCCAGCAGCCCCGGGACAGGGAGTAGGAATACGCAGTATTTT.

The rearrangement links TRBV6-5 to TRBJ2-7; TRBD1 agrees at 9 bases. The CDR3 is made up of 16 amino acids. The junction had 7 bases not matched to a gene; V was cut back by 0 bases and J by 4 bases. Germline V CDR1 and CDR2: MNHEY, SVGAGI. CDR3 coding DNA: TGTGCCAGCAGTTACTCGAAGGGGACAGGGAGATACGAGCAGTACTTC. It encodes CASSYSKGTGRYEQYF.

This clonotype has only a few counts. The V gene is TRBV7-2, the J gene TRBJ2-3; 8 bases fit TRBD2. Trimming took 5 bases from V and 1 from J; bases not matched to a gene: 5. Germline V gene sequence: CDR1 SGHTA, CDR2 FQGNSA. This CDR3 spans 15 amino acids. CDR3 amino acids: CASSLSGDRTDTQYF. CDR3 nucleotides: TGTGCCAGCAGCCTTAGCGGGGACCGCACAGATACGCAGTATTTT.

V usage is TRBV20-1 and J usage is TRBJ2-6; no clear D gene. Germline assignment: CDR1 DFQATT and CDR2 SNEGSKA (reference sequence). Trimming cost V 3 bases and J 0 bases, with 3 bases left between them. The CDR3 runs to 13 residues. Here the CDR3 DNA reads TGCAGTGCTAGTTACTCTGGGGCCAACGTCCTGACTTTC. It specifies CSASYSGANVLTF.

This clonotype was seen many times. The chain joins TRBV7-8 to TRBJ1-3, with D tentatively TRBD1 (5 bases). The CDR3 runs to 15 residues. In germline, CDR1 is SGHVS, CDR2 FQNEAQ. Trimming took 2 bases from V and 2 from J, leaving 10 bases between them. CDR3 loop: CASSLSGGTGNTIYF. As DNA, the CDR3 is TGTGCCAGCAGCTTAAGCGGGGGAACTGGAAACACCATATATTTT.

This clonotype was detected ten times or more. The chain uses TRBV11-2 and TRBJ1-4; D gene uncertain. V was trimmed by 2 bases and J by 3 bases, leaving 10 bases between them. Germline CDR1 is SGHAT and CDR2 is FQNNGV. The CDR3 totals 15 residues. As DNA, the CDR3 is TGTGCCAGCAGCTTAAACGAGGTTCCTAATGAAAAACTGTTTTTT. Translation gives CASSLNEVPNEKLFF.